Listed here are 18 T cell receptor beta chains from one sample, sequenced in a study of blood T cell repertoires in COVID-19. Using immunoSEQ multiplex PCR, the repertoire was profiled, and TCRdb retains in-frame clones only, with some absent. Among over 150,000 clones, roughly 79% were seen once, and the ten largest hold approximately 12%. Material for sequencing was peripheral blood. Every receptor here comes from a woman of 80 years or more with COVID-19, enrolled during active disease.

V usage is TRBV27 and J usage is TRBJ1-1; D uncertain. V was pared by 2 bases and J by 7 bases, with 14 bases between. The CDR3 runs to 14 residues. The V gene's germline CDR1 is MNHEY and CDR2 SMNVEV (reference sequence). CDR3 protein: CASSLVPGEGEAFF. The CDR3 DNA follows: TGTGCCAGCAGTTTAGTGCCGGGTGAGGGTGAAGCTTTCTTT.

The chain links TRBV19 to TRBJ2-5, with D perhaps TRBD2 (5 bases). Trimming cost V 3 bases and J 9 bases, with 20 bases left between them. This CDR3 has 15 residues. Germline values: CDR1 LNHDA, CDR2 SQIVND (reference sequence). The CDR3: CASSIRVGSDGAQYF. The DNA for the CDR3 is TGTGCCAGTAGTATTAGGGTGGGGTCTGACGGGGCCCAGTACTTC.

The chain combines TRBV5-4 with TRBJ2-1, with D possibly matching TRBD1 (7 bases). Germline CDR1 SGHNT, CDR2 YYREEE (reference sequence). V was clipped by 5 bases and J by 6 bases, with 21 bases between them. CDR3 length equals 16 residues. CDR3 in DNA: TGTGCCAGCAGTGTTATCGGACCAGGGGGAGGCAATGAGCAGTTCTTC. Amino acids: CASSVIGPGGGNEQFF. Using reference TRBV5-4 and TRBJ2-1 for the parts outside the CDR3, the full variable domain is ETGVTQSPTHLIKTRGQQVTLRCSSQSGHNTVSWYQQALGQGPQFIFQYYREEENGRGNFPPRFSGLQFPNYSSELNVNALELDDSALYLCASSVIGPGGGNEQFFGPGTRLTVL.

The rearrangement uses TRBV4-1 and TRBJ1-2; TRBD1 agrees at 7 bases. Trimming cost V 3 bases and J 8 bases; bases outside gene matches: 9. Germline CDR1 and CDR2: MGHRA and YSYEKL. The CDR3 totals 14 residues. The CDR3 bases are TGCGCCAGCAGCCAGTTACAGGGGCCGGGGGGCTACACCTTC. Translation gives CASSQLQGPGGYTF.

This chain links TRBV7-2 with TRBJ2-7; 7 nucleotides align to TRBD1. The junction had 5 bases not matched to a gene; V was cut back by 5 bases and J by 4 bases. CDR1 and CDR2 (germline): SGHTA, FQGNSA. The CDR3 covers 13 residues. The CDR3 here is CASSPYRGYEQYF. In DNA form, the CDR3 reads TGTGCCAGCAGCCCATACAGGGGTTACGAGCAGTACTTC.

The CDR3 here is CASSHLRGSALYTEAFF. CDR3 nucleotide sequence: TGTGCCAGCAGTCATCTCAGGGGAAGTGCATTATACACTGAAGCTTTCTTT. V and J are TRBV3-1 (or the pseudogene TRBV3-2) and TRBJ1-1; possible D gene TRBD1, 6 bases. V shed 6 bases and J shed 3 bases, with 23 bases lying between them. Germline V gene data show CDR1 as LGHDT and CDR2 as YNNKEL (reference sequence). The CDR3 runs to 17 residues.

J is TRBJ2-4 and V is TRBV9; TRBD2 might be the D (5 bases). The CDR3 is 15 amino acids. From germline, CDR1 is SGDLS and CDR2 YYNGEE. Trimming removed 0 bases at V and 3 bases at J, with 10 bases between. For the CDR3, the DNA is TGTGCCAGCAGCGTAGGTCGCGGAGGCAAAAACATTCAGTACTTC. This encodes CASSVGRGGKNIQYF.

The chain links TRBV9 to TRBJ2-3; 9 positions match TRBD2. Per the germline V gene, CDR1 is SGDLS and CDR2 is YYNGEE. The CDR3 totals 16 residues. The V and J ends lost 3 bases and 4 bases, in that order; junction bases with no gene match: 9. In nucleotides, the CDR3 is TGTGCCAGCAGCGGTGGGACTAGCCGGAGTCCAGATACGCAGTATTTT. Encoded protein: CASSGGTSRSPDTQYF.

The rearrangement uses TRBV18 and TRBJ1-4; D perhaps matches TRBD1 (5 bases). The CDR3 has 15 amino acids. Trimming removed 2 bases at V and 4 bases at J, with 11 bases between. Germline V lookup: CDR1 KGHSH, CDR2 LQKENI. In DNA, the CDR3 is TGTGCCAGCTCACCAGCGACAGAGTTTAATGAAAAACTGTTTTTT. It codes for CASSPATEFNEKLFF.

The V gene is TRBV5-1, the J gene TRBJ1-1; tentative D call: TRBD1 (6 bases). This CDR3 is 15 amino acids long. Trimming removed 0 bases from V and 0 bases from J, with 9 bases in between. Germline CDR1 reads SGHRS; CDR2 reads YFSETQ. The CDR3 here is CASSLAGTLNTEAFF. The CDR3 DNA reads as TGCGCCAGCAGCTTGGCCGGGACACTGAACACTGAAGCTTTCTTT.

The chain couples TRBV30 to TRBJ1-1, with 7 nucleotides matching TRBD1. CDR1 and CDR2 from the germline V gene are GTSNPN and SVGIG (reference sequence). This CDR3 has 12 amino acids. V was clipped by 1 base and J by 11 bases; unmatched bases: 7. CDR3 sequence (DNA): TGTGCCTGGAGTGCTGGGACAGTAGAGGCTTTCTTT. It is translated as CAWSAGTVEAFF.

The chain couples TRBV28 to TRBJ1-5; 7 bases match TRBD1. Germline trimming cut 8 bases from V and 0 bases from J; bases unmatched to any gene: 7. The CDR3 is 15 residues long. Per the germline V gene, CDR1 is MDHEN and CDR2 is SYDVKM. Here the CDR3 DNA reads TGTGCCAGCCGGGACAGACCTTATAGCAATCAGCCCCAGCATTTT. It codes for CASRDRPYSNQPQHF.

The rearrangement uses TRBV10-3 and TRBJ1-3; a weak D match, TRBD1 (5 bases). The CDR3 covers 15 residues. V lost 6 bases to trimming and J lost 0 bases, with 12 bases between them. Germline V gene sequence: CDR1 ENHRY, CDR2 SYGVKD. The chain's CDR3 is CAIRRQGFSGNTIYF. For the CDR3, the DNA is TGTGCCATCAGGCGGCAGGGATTCTCTGGAAACACCATATATTTT.

V gene TRBV2 combines with J gene TRBJ2-2; D might be TRBD1 (5 bases). Germline V gives CDR1 SNHLY, CDR2 FYNNEI. The CDR3 runs 14 residues. V was pared by 2 bases and J by 4 bases, with 8 bases between. The CDR3 region is CASSETGFTGELFF. The CDR3 nucleotides read TGTGCCAGCAGTGAAACAGGTTTCACCGGGGAGCTGTTTTTT. Filled out from reference TRBV2 and TRBJ2-2, the complete variable domain reads EPEVTQTPSHQVTQMGQEVILRCVPISNHLYFYWYRQILGQKVEFLVSFYNNEISEKSEIFDDQFSVERPDGSNFTLKIRSTKLEDSAMYFCASSETGFTGELFFGEGSRLTVL.

The chain couples TRBV7-8 to TRBJ2-5, with 8 bases matching TRBD1. V shed 4 bases and J 2 bases; nucleotides not matched to a gene: 9. CDR1 SGHVS and CDR2 FQNEAQ come from the germline V gene. The CDR3 extends over 16 amino acids. DNA of the CDR3: TGTGCCAGCAGCTCCAGACAGGGGACAAAACAAGAGACCCAGTACTTC. Translated: CASSSRQGTKQETQYF.

V and J are TRBV5-6 and TRBJ1-2; no clear D. Deletions cut 4 bases from V and 3 bases from J, with 7 bases between. Germline V gene sequence: CDR1 SGHDT, CDR2 YYEEEE. This CDR3 is built from 12 residues. The DNA of the CDR3 is TGTGCCAGCAGCGGCGGGGACTATGGCTACACCTTC. Its translation: CASSGGDYGYTF.

This clone showed up just a few times. The CDR3 DNA follows: TGTGCCAGTAGTATCGGCGACAGCTCGGCCCCTAGTTCACCCCTCCACTTT. Translating it yields CASSIGDSSAPSSPLHF. This rearrangement joins TRBV19 to TRBJ1-6, with D tentatively TRBD1 (5 bases). This CDR3 comprises 17 residues. Trimming left V 3 bases short and J 9 bases short, with 21 bases between. Germline CDR1 and CDR2: LNHDA and SQIVND (reference sequence).

The rearrangement links TRBV5-1 to TRBJ2-5; 9 bases are a match to TRBD1. There are 14 residues in the CDR3. The J segment lost 2 bases and the V segment lost 4 bases, leaving 3 bases of the junction unmatched. Germline V gives CDR1 SGHRS, CDR2 YFSETQ. CDR3 region: CASSPGQGQETQYF. The DNA for the CDR3 is TGCGCCAGCAGCCCAGGACAGGGGCAAGAGACCCAGTACTTC.